This T cell receptor beta chain appears in the sequencing data of a study of blood T cell repertoires in COVID-19. For the study at large: T cells, B-cell-depleted T cells, or PBMCs supplied cDNA or gDNA.

V was clipped by 4 bases and J by 4 bases, with 10 bases between them. Germline assignment: CDR1 MNHEY and CDR2 SVGAGI. This CDR3 has 13 residues. Original methodology: Reference gene primers were amplified, and this amplification served to estimate nucleated cell counts. TCRdb keeps only in-frame clones here, not all; method: immunoSEQ multiplex PCR. That table furnishes V, J and clone size, whereas the DNA furnished D and trimming. The table lists hundreds of thousands of clones, approximately 80% of them singletons. Specimen: peripheral blood. The sequence was collected from a woman older than 75 with acute or convalescent COVID-19. This chain joins TRBV6-5 and TRBJ1-2, with D possibly matching TRBD1 (6 bases). As DNA, the CDR3 is TGTGCCAGCAGTTCCGGACAGTCCTATGGCTACACCTTC. It specifies CASSSGQSYGYTF.